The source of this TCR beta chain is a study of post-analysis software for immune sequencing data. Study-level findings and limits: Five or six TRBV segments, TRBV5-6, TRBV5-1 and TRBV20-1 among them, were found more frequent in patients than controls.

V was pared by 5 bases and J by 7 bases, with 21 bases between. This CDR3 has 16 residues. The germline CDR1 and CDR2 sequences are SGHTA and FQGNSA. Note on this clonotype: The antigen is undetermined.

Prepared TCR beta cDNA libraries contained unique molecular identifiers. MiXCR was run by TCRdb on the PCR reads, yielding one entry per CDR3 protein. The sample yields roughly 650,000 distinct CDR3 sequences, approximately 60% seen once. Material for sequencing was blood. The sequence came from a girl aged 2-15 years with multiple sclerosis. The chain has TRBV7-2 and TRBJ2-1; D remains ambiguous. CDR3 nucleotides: TGTGCCAGCAGCCCCCCGCCTGGGCGAGTAATTAATGAGCAGTTCTTC. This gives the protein CASSPPPGRVINEQFF.